These 29 T cell receptor beta chains were sequenced from one sample in a study of cytomegalovirus exposure and HLA in healthy donors. The PCR made use of 60 Vbeta and 13 Jbeta primers. Here immunoSEQ multiplex PCR was the method, and the copy in TCRdb shows in-frame clones only, minus some. This table holds approximately 190,000 clones, over 70% found once. The sample consisted of PBMCs. The receptors were sampled from a middle-aged man in good health and CMV-seropositive.

The sample holds a few counts of this clone. The chain couples TRBV4-2 to TRBJ2-5, with no clear D. Germline-derived CDR1 and CDR2 are LGHNA and YNFKEQ. Trimming removed 0 bases from V and 5 bases from J, with 10 bases in between. The CDR3 consists of 14 residues. The CDR3 nucleotides are TGTGCCAGCAGCCAAGATGAGGCCGGGGAGACCCAGTACTTC. Its protein is CASSQDEAGETQYF.

The chain couples TRBV6-1 to TRBJ2-1; 11 bases are shared with TRBD1. The junction had 8 bases not matched to a gene; V was cut back by 10 bases and J by 9 bases. CDR1 is MNHNS and CDR2 is SASEGT in the germline V gene. The CDR3 extends over 13 amino acids. CDR3 amino acids: CATGGTGGSEQFF. The CDR3 coding sequence is TGTGCCACTGGGGGGACAGGGGGTAGTGAGCAGTTCTTC.

This clone was counted a few times. The genes are TRBV7-9 and TRBJ1-1; D is ambiguous. Trimming took 2 bases from V and 5 from J, leaving 12 bases between them. The CDR3 spans 14 residues. The germline gives CDR1 SEHNR, CDR2 FQNEAQ (reference sequence). This CDR3 is CASSLPDRRTEAFF. DNA of the CDR3: TGTGCCAGCAGCTTACCAGATCGGAGGACTGAAGCTTTCTTT.

This chain connects TRBV5-6 to TRBJ2-1; no reliable D call. CDR3 length: 17 residues. Trimming left V 3 bases short and J 3 bases short, with 19 bases between. Germline assignment: CDR1 SGHDT and CDR2 YYEEEE. The CDR3 sequence is CASSSRERPRFYNEQFF. CDR3 sequence (DNA): TGTGCCAGCAGCTCCCGAGAACGGCCTAGATTCTACAATGAGCAGTTCTTC.

This clone was found a few times. CDR3 coding DNA: TGTGCCATCCGGCTAGCGGGAGAGGCAGATACGCAGTATTTT. This translates into CAIRLAGEADTQYF. This chain links TRBV10-3 with TRBJ2-3, with TRBD2 matching over 10 bases. J gave up 4 bases and V 8 bases, and 6 bases lay outside the gene matches. This CDR3 spans 14 amino acids. Germline V gene data show CDR1 as ENHRY and CDR2 as SYGVKD.

The chain links TRBV5-1 to TRBJ2-2; 12 positions agree with TRBD1. CDR1 and CDR2 from the germline V gene are SGHRS and YFSETQ. The trim removed 4 bases at V and 3 bases at J, leaving 4 bases unmatched. The CDR3 is 16 residues long. CDR3 sequence (DNA): TGCGCCAGCAGCCCGGGACAGGGGGCCCACACCGGGGAGCTGTTTTTT. It translates to CASSPGQGAHTGELFF.

The V call is TRBV19, the J call TRBJ2-5; 8 bases align to TRBD1. Unmatched junction bases numbered 10, after V lost 8 bases and J lost 5 bases. This CDR3 is 14 amino acids long. Germline CDR1 and CDR2: LNHDA and SQIVND (reference sequence). This CDR3 is CASSPGTGGETQYF. In nucleotides, the CDR3 is TGTGCCAGTTCCCCCGGGACAGGAGGGGAGACCCAGTACTTC. The full variable domain, completed using reference TRBV19 and TRBJ2-5, is DGGITQSPKYLFRKEGQNVTLSCEQNLNHDAMYWYRQDPGQGLRLIYYSQIVNDFQKGDIAEGYSVSREKKESFPLTVTSAQKNPTAFYLCASSPGTGGETQYFGPGTRLLVL.

The chain recombines TRBV5-1 with TRBJ1-5; the match to TRBD1 covers 9 bases. CDR3 length: 15 residues. Germline assignment: CDR1 SGHRS and CDR2 YFSETQ. The V gene end was trimmed by 2 bases and the J gene end by 5 bases; junction bases not matched to a gene: 5. The CDR3 DNA sequence: TGCGCCAGCAGCTTACAGGGGGCAACGGATCAGCCCCAGCATTTT. It is translated as CASSLQGATDQPQHF.

The chain links TRBV6-5 to TRBJ2-5, with a tentative D call TRBD2 (5 bases). The CDR3 consists of 16 residues. Germline V lookup: CDR1 MNHEY, CDR2 SVGAGI. The V end lost 2 bases, the J end lost 5 bases, and 18 bases lay between the germline ends. The CDR3 DNA reads as TGTGCCAGCAGTTACGCCCCAGCGGCTCTGGGGGAGACCCAGTACTTC. Protein: CASSYAPAALGETQYF.

The gene calls are TRBV12-2 and TRBJ1-2. TRBV12-2 is a recognized pseudogene. The CDR3 length is 12 residues. The CDR3 is CASRRGNYGYTF. DNA for the CDR3: TGTGCAAGTCGCCGGGGTAACTATGGCTACACCTTC.

This chain joins TRBV7-6 and TRBJ2-7, with D maybe TRBD1 (6 bases). V lost 5 bases and J lost 0, with 11 bases in between. The length of the CDR3 is 14 residues. Germline loops: CDR1 SGHVS, CDR2 FNYEAQ. The CDR3 here is CASSPRQASYEQYF. As DNA, the CDR3 is TGTGCCAGCAGCCCCAGACAGGCCTCCTACGAGCAGTACTTC.

The chain employs TRBV5-1 and TRBJ2-2; 11 bases are shared with TRBD2. With V trimmed by 4 bases and J by 7 bases, 6 bases remained unmatched. The CDR3 has 15 residues. CDR1 is SGHRS, CDR2 YFSETQ, per germline. The CDR3 DNA sequence: TGCGCCAGCAGCCAACTAGCGGGAGATGGCGGGGAGCTGTTTTTT. Protein product: CASSQLAGDGGELFF. The full variable domain, its missing parts supplied by reference TRBV5-1 and TRBJ2-2, is KAGVTQTPRYLIKTRGQQVTLSCSPISGHRSVSWYQQTPGQGLQFLFEYFSETQRNKGNFPGRFSGRQFSNSRSEMNVSTLELGDSALYLCASSQLAGDGGELFFGEGSRLTVL.

The chain uses TRBV7-6 and TRBJ2-5; no clear D gene. The CDR3 is 17 amino acids. V dropped 5 bases and J dropped 1 base, with 20 bases sitting between them. CDR1 and CDR2 from the germline V gene are SGHVS and FNYEAQ. The CDR3 here is CASSLLPGQSSQETQYF. CDR3 sequence (DNA): TGTGCCAGCAGCCTCCTCCCCGGTCAATCGAGCCAAGAGACCCAGTACTTC.

The chain recombines TRBV28 with TRBJ1-3; D call uncertain. V shed 2 bases and J shed 0 bases, with 14 bases lying between them. In germline, CDR1 is MDHEN, CDR2 SYDVKM. The CDR3 length is 17 residues. The CDR3 region is CASSLSVLGSSGNTIYF. CDR3 DNA: TGTGCCAGCAGTTTAAGCGTTCTGGGGAGCTCTGGAAACACCATATATTTT.

This chain joins TRBV11-1 and TRBJ1-1; D call uncertain. Looked up from germline, CDR1 is SGHAT and CDR2 is FQDESV (reference sequence). The CDR3 runs to 12 residues. Trimming removed 3 bases at V and 6 bases at J, with 8 bases between. The CDR3 coding sequence is TGTGCCAGCAGCTTCGCCGGGTCTGAAGCTTTCTTT. Translating gives CASSFAGSEAFF. Using reference TRBV11-1 and TRBJ1-1 for the parts outside the CDR3, the full variable domain is EAEVAQSPRYKITEKSQAVAFWCDPISGHATLYWYRQILGQGPELLVQFQDESVVDDSQLPKDRFSAERLKGVDSTLKIQPAELGDSAMYLCASSFAGSEAFFGQGTRLTVV.

The V gene is TRBV28, the J gene TRBJ2-1; the match to TRBD2 covers 12 bases. The germline CDR1 and CDR2 sequences are MDHEN and SYDVKM. J was trimmed by 6 bases and V by 6 bases; bases with no gene match: 3. This CDR3 comprises 14 residues. CDR3 amino acids: CASSRLAGVNEQFF. CDR3 nucleotide sequence: TGTGCCAGCAGCAGACTAGCGGGAGTCAATGAGCAGTTCTTC.

The rearrangement joins TRBV5-1 to TRBJ2-5; TRBD2 aligns across 9 bases. CDR1 and CDR2 (germline): SGHRS, YFSETQ. The CDR3 runs 14 residues. Losses at the gene ends were 4 bases for V and 5 bases for J; bases not matched to a gene: 6. CDR3 DNA sequence: TGCGCCAGCAGCCTCCGACTAGCGGATGAGACCCAGTACTTC. Protein product: CASSLRLADETQYF. The full variable domain, with the rest looked up from reference TRBV5-1 and TRBJ2-5, is KAGVTQTPRYLIKTRGQQVTLSCSPISGHRSVSWYQQTPGQGLQFLFEYFSETQRNKGNFPGRFSGRQFSNSRSEMNVSTLELGDSALYLCASSLRLADETQYFGPGTRLLVL.

This chain connects TRBV7-2 to TRBJ2-5, with TRBD2 identical over 8 bases. The V gene end was trimmed by 5 bases and the J gene end by 5 bases; junction bases not matched to a gene: 10. CDR3 size: 15 residues. Germline loops: CDR1 SGHTA, CDR2 FQGNSA. The CDR3 sequence is CASSPQAGVVETQYF. Here the CDR3 DNA reads TGTGCCAGCAGCCCCCAAGCGGGAGTGGTCGAGACCCAGTACTTC. Variable domain in full (rest from reference TRBV7-2 and TRBJ2-5): GAGVSQSPSNKVTEKGKDVELRCDPISGHTALYWYRQSLGQGLEFLIYFQGNSAPDKSGLPSDRFSAERTGGSVSTLTIQRTQQEDSAVYLCASSPQAGVVETQYFGPGTRLLVL.

The chain joins TRBV28 to TRBJ2-3, with TRBD2 matching over 10 bases. There are 15 residues in the CDR3. J gave up 1 base and V 5 bases, and 3 bases lay outside the gene matches. Germline CDR1 and CDR2: MDHEN and SYDVKM. DNA of the CDR3: TGTGCCAGCAGTCTAGGGACTAGCGGCACAGATACGCAGTATTTT. It translates to CASSLGTSGTDTQYF.

In its sample, this clone was seen a few times. The chain uses TRBV5-1 and TRBJ1-4; weak D call: TRBD1 (5 bases). Germline V gene sequence: CDR1 SGHRS, CDR2 YFSETQ. The CDR3 length is 15 residues. Trimming stripped 0 bases from V and 5 bases from J, with 11 bases between. Here the CDR3 reads CASSLEARTNEKLFF. In nucleotides, the CDR3 is TGCGCCAGCAGCTTGGAGGCAAGGACAAATGAAAAACTGTTTTTT.

This chain connects TRBV9 to TRBJ2-7, with D perhaps matching TRBD1 (6 bases). CDR1 and CDR2 from the germline V gene are SGDLS and YYNGEE. CDR3 length equals 15 residues. Trimming removed 0 bases from V and 0 bases from J, with 10 bases in between. The DNA of the CDR3 is TGTGCCAGCAGCGTAGACCAGGACAGCTCCTACGAGCAGTACTTC. This encodes CASSVDQDSSYEQYF.

This chain links TRBV13 with TRBJ2-1, with 8 bases matching TRBD1. Unmatched junction bases numbered 7, after V lost 5 bases and J lost 10 bases. The V gene's germline CDR1 is PRHDT and CDR2 FYEKMQ (reference sequence). The CDR3 runs to 13 residues. CDR3 sequence reads: CASSRTRGHEQFF. The CDR3 nucleotides are TGTGCCAGCAGCCGAACCAGGGGGCACGAGCAGTTCTTC.

The chain employs TRBV25-1 and TRBJ1-5, with D tentatively TRBD1 (6 bases). This CDR3 spans 14 amino acids. CDR1 and CDR2 from the germline V gene are MGHDK and SYGVNS. V lost 8 bases to trimming and J lost 2 bases, with 13 bases between them. DNA for the CDR3: TGTGCCAGCTCTGAAGCAGGGGGCAATCAGCCCCAGCATTTT. The encoded protein is CASSEAGGNQPQHF.

The chain has TRBV2 and TRBJ1-1; D not resolved. This CDR3 spans 14 amino acids. Germline CDR1 and CDR2: SNHLY and FYNNEI. Trimming left V 3 bases short and J 5 bases short, with 13 bases between. CDR3 nucleotides: TGTGCCAGCAGTGAGTCTCCCGGGAGGACTGAAGCTTTCTTT. This translates into CASSESPGRTEAFF.

The V and J genes are TRBV5-1 and TRBJ1-2, with 10 bases fitting TRBD1. The V segment lost 2 bases and the J segment 6 bases; nucleotides outside the gene matches: 13. Germline lookup yields CDR1 SGHRS and CDR2 YFSETQ. This CDR3 region has 17 residues. CDR3 sequence (DNA): TGCGCCAGCAGCTTAGGCGGGACAGGGGTGAAGTTGGATGGCTACACCTTC. Amino acids: CASSLGGTGVKLDGYTF.

The gene calls are TRBV2 and TRBJ2-7; 9 nucleotides line up with TRBD1. Germline trimming cut 8 bases from V and 5 bases from J; bases unmatched to any gene: 4. The CDR3 runs to 12 residues. Per the germline V gene, CDR1 is SNHLY and CDR2 is FYNNEI. CDR3 DNA: TGTGCCAGCGCGGGACAGGGTAACGAGCAGTACTTC. Its protein is CASAGQGNEQYF.

This chain joins TRBV28 and TRBJ2-7; tentatively, D is TRBD1 (6 bases). Germline V CDR1 and CDR2: MDHEN, SYDVKM. V lost 6 bases and J lost 3, with 15 bases in between. This CDR3 spans 14 amino acids. CDR3 in amino acids: CASSYDRRVYEQYF. As DNA, the CDR3 is TGTGCCAGCAGCTACGACAGGCGGGTCTACGAGCAGTACTTC. Full variable domain (missing parts from reference TRBV28 and TRBJ2-7): DVKVTQSSRYLVKRTGEKVFLECVQDMDHENMFWYRQDPGLGLRLIYFSYDVKMKEKGDIPEGYSVSREKKERFSLILESASTNQTSMYLCASSYDRRVYEQYFGPGTRLTVT.

The genes are TRBV7-9 and TRBJ2-2; 14 bases align to TRBD2. Germline trimming cut 4 bases from V and 6 bases from J; bases unmatched to any gene: 10. The CDR3 sequence is 18 residues long. CDR1 SEHNR and CDR2 FQNEAQ come from the germline V gene (reference sequence). This CDR3 reads CASSSRYGTSGSSGELFF. Written as DNA, the CDR3 is TGTGCCAGCAGCTCCCGTTACGGGACTAGCGGGAGTTCCGGGGAGCTGTTTTTT.

The V and J genes are TRBV5-1 and TRBJ2-5, with a weak D call TRBD1 (5 bases). Matching the DNA end better, TRBJ2-7 makes the J call doubtful. The germline V gene encodes CDR1 SGHRS and CDR2 YFSETQ. The CDR3 length is 15 residues. The CDR3 reads CASSLARTFSYEQYF. CDR3 nucleotides: TGCGCCAGCAGCTTGGCCCGGACATTCTCCTACGAGCAGTACTTC.